Listed below are T cell receptor beta chains from one sample, sequenced in a study of cytomegalovirus exposure and HLA in healthy donors. Data came from immunoSEQ multiplex PCR; TCRdb stores just in-frame clones and leaves some out. The data contain 150,000 to 200,000 clones, 80% of them singletons. Sequenced material: PBMCs. The receptors come from a boy under 18 in good health and CMV-seronegative. Both conserved end residues are part of each CDR3. D genes are given only for firm matches. Clone size, where shown, is once, few, many, or a class for clones that have expanded.

clone_size j_call v_call d_call cdr3_nt cdr3_aa
. TRBJ1-3 TRBV15 . TGTGCCACCAGCAGAGAAGCGGCTCGCTCTGGAAACACCATATATTTT CATSREAARSGNTIYF
. TRBJ1-5 TRBV5-1 TRBD1 TGCGCCAGCAGCGTCGACAGGGGAATCAATCAGCCCCAGCATTTT CASSVDRGINQPQHF
. TRBJ2-1 TRBV15 . TGTGCCACCAGCGAGCGCGAAGAGCAGTTCTTC CATSEREEQFF
. TRBJ1-1 TRBV6-6 TRBD1 TGTGCCAGCAACCCACGGGGACAGGCGAGCACTGAAGCTTTCTTT CASNPRGQASTEAFF
. TRBJ1-2 TRBV27 . TGTGCCAGCAGTCCTCCCGGGTTACTGACTGGTGGCTACACCTTC CASSPPGLLTGGYTF
. TRBJ1-1 TRBV6-1 . TGTGCCAGCACCGCCGGGTCGGGAACAAAAGCTTTCTTT CASTAGSGTKAFF
. TRBJ1-6 TRBV6-5 TRBD1 TGTGCCAGCAGTTACTCGGGGACAGGGATGAATTCACCCCTCCACTTT CASSYSGTGMNSPLHF
. TRBJ1-1 TRBV15 . TGTGCCACCAGCAGAGATAGGCGGCTGATGAACACTGAAGCTTTCTTT CATSRDRRLMNTEAFF
few TRBJ1-5 TRBV27 . TGTGCCAGCAGTTTATCCCCGGCCGGACTGGGCAATCAGCCCCAGCATTTT CASSLSPAGLGNQPQHF
. TRBJ1-6 TRBV11-2 TRBD1 TGTGCCAGCAGCCCGACAGGGGGGTTTTCACCCCTCCACTTT CASSPTGGFSPLHF
. TRBJ2-6 TRBV6-4 . TGTGCCAGCAGTTATTATGACCGGGACATTAACTCTGGGGCCAACGTCCTGACTTTC CASSYYDRDINSGANVLTF
. TRBJ2-7 TRBV6-6 TRBD2 TGTGCCAGCAGAGCCGGGACTAGCGGGAGTTACGAGCAGTACTTC CASRAGTSGSYEQYF
few TRBJ2-3 TRBV30 . TGTGCCTGTAGCGGAGCGTTCACAGATACGCAGTATTTT CACSGAFTDTQYF